Sequencing of this T cell receptor beta chain was carried out in a study of OX40 agonist ivuxolimab in advanced cancers. General notes on the study: Ivuxolimab, which targeted the costimulatory receptor OX40 (CD134), was an agonistic, fully human IgG2 monoclonal antibody. Intravenous ivuxolimab was administered to patients every 2 weeks at six dose levels: 0.01, 0.1, 0.3, 1.5, 3 and 10 mg/kg. Of the approximately 50 dose-escalation patients, hepatocellular carcinoma was present in roughly 19, melanoma in approximately 15, renal cell carcinoma in 9 and head and neck cancer in 9. A male proportion of approximately 83% and a mean age of around 60 years, ranging from about 20 to 85, were recorded for the dose-escalation cohort. Patients were allowed to have had prior anti-PD-1, anti-PD-L1 or anti-CTLA-4 therapy, and 40% of the dose-escalation patients had previously received checkpoint inhibitors. Partial responses were achieved by three dose-escalation patients, of whom one had hepatocellular carcinoma and two had cutaneous melanoma. The point of sequencing TCRbeta in the periphery was to test whether ivuxolimab changed TCR sequence diversity and drove clonal T-cell expansion. The paper covers the monotherapy dose-escalation part of the phase I ivuxolimab trial, which included N ≈ 57 patients. The investigation overall reported the following: At doses from 0.1 to 3.0 mg/kg, clonal expansion was seen in both CD4+ and CD8+ blood T cells between baseline and week 6. The antigen specificity of the clonally expanded peripheral T cells was not determined. Low levels of normalized T-cell clonal expansion were also shown by some nonresponding patients. After ivuxolimab, expanded clones were on average more numerous among CD8+ T cells than among CD4+ T cells. In the 0.1-3.0 mg/kg groups, partial responders had among the lowest normalized peripheral clonal expansion, particularly in CD8+ T cells.

This clone was seen only once. Its antigen remains undetermined. No much larger clonotype is one base removed from it; base qualities were not supplied. Patients with autoimmune disease history or receiving systemic immunosuppression were excluded from the trial. Peripheral blood for TCR sequencing was drawn from every dose cohort at baseline, at cycle 4 day 1 and at cycle 7 day 1. Samples were obtained from an open-label, multicenter, first-in-human phase I dose-escalation trial of ivuxolimab. Adults with locally advanced or metastatic head and neck squamous cell, hepatocellular, melanoma or renal cell carcinoma were enrolled in the trial. Before TCR sequencing, CD4+ T cells and CD8+ T cells from peripheral blood were sorted into separate populations. Genomic DNA was isolated from the sorted cells so that the TCRbeta CDR3 region could be sequenced. TCRbeta CDR3 regions were sequenced using the immunoSEQ Assay. Sourced from immuneACCESS, this table was stored by TCRdb with only in-frame sequences that have V and J called. A share of the clones is absent; for the studies checked, an unresolved V gene accounts for under half, and the remainder has no known explanation. This sample has approximately 26,000 clones in its table, and more than 75% of those were observed once. The top ten hold roughly 26% of the sample.

This clonotype originated in an adult with an advanced solid tumor such as melanoma, head and neck, liver or kidney cancer. Source: CD4+ or CD8+ T cells sorted from blood, taken in a trial of the OX40 agonist ivuxolimab.

This receptor carries the CDR3 CASSLMRQVPTDEQFF. Read as DNA, the sequence is TGCGCCAGCAGCTTAATGCGACAGGTACCTACGGATGAGCAGTTCTTC. The sequence is built from TRBV4-1 and TRBJ2-1; tentative D gene TRBD1, with 6 bases matching. V drops 5 bases and J drops 8 bases, leaving 22 bases in between. Looking up the germline V gene yields CDR1 MGHRA and CDR2 YSYEKL. From cysteine to phenylalanine, the CDR3 is 16 amino acids long. The read is trimmed to its CDR3 DNA, 48 bases read in frame from base 1.